These 12 T cell receptor beta chains came from one sample sequenced in a study of T-cell reconstitution after alpha-beta-depleted transplantation in children. A library of TCRbeta sequences, prepared with unique molecular identifiers, was generated. Each CDR3 protein gets one entry after TCRdb re-called the PCR reads with MiXCR. The sample has around 110,000 distinct CDR3 sequences, around 10% seen once. The sample was PBMCs, taken before TCRalphabeta/CD19-depleted stem cell transplant. The receptors derive from a boy between 2 and 10 years old with acute lymphoblastic leukemia, due to receive a stem cell transplant.

At least ten counts were recorded for this clonotype. The junction departs from germline at one end; a sequencing error may be responsible. The J gene is TRBJ2-1, the V gene TRBV7-7, with D unclear. This CDR3 has 13 residues. Germline V gene sequence: CDR1 SSHAT, CDR2 FNYEAQ (reference sequence). CDR3 bases: TGTGCTAGCAGCCTGGCCGGCGCCAATGAGCAGTTCTTC. Residues: CASSLAGANEQFF. Together with reference TRBV7-7 and TRBJ2-1, the CDR3 gives the full variable domain: GAGVSQSPRYKVTKRGQDVTLRCDPISSHATLYWYQQALGQGPEFLTYFNYEAQPDKSGLPSDRFSAERPEGSISTLTIQRTEQRDSAMYRCASSLAGANEQFFGPGTRLTVL.

Only a few counts were recorded for this clonotype. V usage is TRBV28 and J usage is TRBJ2-1; 8 bases are shared with TRBD1. The CDR3 totals 16 residues. V lost 4 bases to trimming and J lost 7 bases; unmatched junction nucleotides: 12. The V gene's germline CDR1 is MDHEN and CDR2 SYDVKM. CDR3 bases: TGTGCCAGCAGTTCCTTCCGGGACAGGAGAGGGAATGAGCAGTTCTTC. It translates to CASSSFRDRRGNEQFF.

This clonotype came up many times. The rearrangement uses TRBV15 and TRBJ2-3; D is unresolved. V dropped 7 bases and J dropped 0 bases, with 14 bases sitting between them. The CDR3 contains 15 residues. CDR1 and CDR2 (germline): LNHNV, YYDKDF (reference sequence). DNA of the CDR3: TGTGCCACCACTATAGACCTATCTAGCACAGATACGCAGTATTTT. It specifies CATTIDLSSTDTQYF.

The chain recombines TRBV20-1 with TRBJ2-3; 8 bases agree with TRBD2. V shed 6 bases and J 2 bases; nucleotides not matched to a gene: 10. The CDR3 is 15 amino acids. The V gene's germline CDR1 is DFQATT and CDR2 SNEGSKA (reference sequence). This chain's CDR3 is CSARRSAGATDTQYF. The CDR3 region has the DNA TGCAGTGCAAGACGGTCAGCGGGAGCCACAGATACGCAGTATTTT.

The chain has TRBV3-1 and TRBJ1-1, with TRBD1 as a possible D gene (5 bases). The CDR3 contains 16 residues. Trimming took off 2 bases at V and 1 base at J, with 14 bases between the two ends. Per the germline V gene, CDR1 is LGHDT and CDR2 is YNNKEL (reference sequence). The CDR3 region is CASSQRVGRGNTEAFF. The CDR3 DNA reads TGTGCCAGCAGCCAACGCGTGGGGAGGGGGAACACTGAAGCTTTCTTT.

This clonotype was counted many times. The rearrangement uses TRBV5-1 and TRBJ2-1; tentatively, D is TRBD1 (6 bases). Germline V gene data show CDR1 as SGHRS and CDR2 as YFSETQ. Trimming pared 4 bases from V and 5 bases from J, leaving 16 bases between. The CDR3 consists of 15 residues. The CDR3 sequence is CASSVSGTRNNEQFF. CDR3 DNA sequence: TGCGCCAGCAGCGTTTCCGGGACAAGAAACAATGAGCAGTTCTTC.

The V and J genes are TRBV29-1 and TRBJ2-2; TRBD1 matches 8 bases. The CDR3 sequence is 13 residues long. Germline assignment: CDR1 SQVTM and CDR2 ANQGSEA. Losses at the gene ends were 6 bases for V and 3 bases for J; bases not matched to a gene: 3. The DNA of the CDR3 is TGCAGCGTACAGACAGGGGACACCGGGGAGCTGTTTTTT. The encoded protein is CSVQTGDTGELFF.

This clonotype came up a few times. As DNA, the CDR3 is TGCAGTGCTAGAGAATCCCTAAATGGCTATGGCTACACCTTC. Translated, it gives CSARESLNGYGYTF. The chain joins TRBV20-1 to TRBJ1-2; unclear D gene. Between the trimmed V and J ends, which lost 0 bases and 4 bases, there was a span of 12 bases. The V gene's germline CDR1 is DFQATT and CDR2 SNEGSKA (reference sequence). There are 14 residues in the CDR3.

CDR3 in amino acids: CSVARGRDQPQHF. CDR3 coding DNA: TGCAGCGTTGCCCGGGGGCGCGATCAGCCCCAGCATTTT. The chain links TRBV29-1 to TRBJ1-5, with a possible D match to TRBD1 (6 bases). With 4 bases removed from V and 5 bases from J, the gap between germline ends came to 12 bases. Looked up from germline, CDR1 is SQVTM and CDR2 is ANQGSEA. This CDR3 has 13 amino acids.

This rearrangement joins TRBV6-1 to TRBJ2-3, with 8 positions matching TRBD1. CDR1 MNHNS and CDR2 SASEGT come from the germline V gene. The CDR3 has 16 amino acids. The V gene end was trimmed by 6 bases and the J gene end by 1 base; junction bases not matched to a gene: 9. For the CDR3, the DNA is TGTGCCAGCAGCGTACTTCAGACAGGGGGCACAGATACGCAGTATTTT. Protein product: CASSVLQTGGTDTQYF.

The CDR3 nucleotides are TGTGCCACCAGTGCAGACCGGGACGGGGCCTACGAGCAGTACTTC. Its protein product is CATSADRDGAYEQYF. The chain recombines TRBV24-1 with TRBJ2-7; TRBD1 or TRBD2 may be the D gene (5 bases each). The CDR3 loop spans 15 amino acids. The V end was cut by 5 bases, the J end by 2 bases, with 15 bases between. CDR1 and CDR2 (germline): KGHDR, SFDVKD.

This clonotype was found a few times. This chain connects TRBV5-5 to TRBJ1-1; the D is unclear. The germline V gene has CDR1 SGHKS and CDR2 YYEKEE (reference sequence). The CDR3 runs to 14 residues. Trimming pared 5 bases from V and 3 bases from J, leaving 14 bases between. The CDR3 spells CASRYRVAHTEAFF. The CDR3 DNA follows: TGTGCCAGCAGATATCGGGTGGCGCACACTGAAGCTTTCTTT.